The 11 T cell receptor beta chains presented below share a single source sample, sequenced in a study of blood T cell repertoires in COVID-19. Repertoires were generated with immunoSEQ multiplex PCR, while TCRdb's copy carries only in-frame clones and drops some. The data show 120,000 or so clones, 65% to 80% seen once. Sequenced material: peripheral blood. Every receptor here comes from a woman in her sixties with acute or convalescent COVID-19.

The V and J genes are TRBV9 and TRBJ1-2; tentative D call: TRBD1 (5 bases). Trimming left V 2 bases short and J 6 bases short, with 14 bases between. This CDR3 is 14 amino acids long. CDR1 and CDR2 (germline): SGDLS, YYNGEE. The CDR3 nucleotides are TGTGCCAGCAGCGTCCGTTCTCAGGGTAATGGCTACACCTTC. As protein: CASSVRSQGNGYTF.

This chain joins TRBV7-2 and TRBJ2-4; 9 bases line up with TRBD1. J was trimmed by 4 bases and V by 7 bases; bases with no gene match: 2. The CDR3 covers 13 residues. Germline V gene lookup returns CDR1 SGHTA and CDR2 FQGNSA. The CDR3 nucleotides read TGTGCCAGCATGGACAGGGGAAAAAACATTCAGTACTTC. This codes for CASMDRGKNIQYF.

This clone was counted between two and nine times. Within the sample, other DNA sequences also encode this same CDR3. This chain links TRBV3-1 (or the pseudogene TRBV3-2) with TRBJ1-1, with D unclear. The V end lost 3 bases, the J end lost 0 bases, and 8 bases lay between the germline ends. Germline assignment: CDR1 LGHDT and CDR2 YNNKEL (reference sequence). The CDR3 length is 14 residues. CDR3 loop: CASSHGLMNTEAFF. In nucleotides, the CDR3 is TGTGCCAGCAGCCACGGACTCATGAACACTGAAGCTTTCTTT.

The V gene is TRBV4-1, the J gene TRBJ2-5, with D uncertain. CDR3 size: 13 residues. Germline V gene data show CDR1 as MGHRA and CDR2 as YSYEKL. The V and J ends lost 1 base and 2 bases respectively, with 5 bases between them. CDR3 bases: TGCGCCAGCAGCCAAGCACAGCAAGAGACCCAGTACTTC. Translated, it gives CASSQAQQETQYF.

The chain couples TRBV12-3 or TRBV12-4 to TRBJ1-2; D gene ambiguous. The CDR3 has 11 residues. Trimming stripped 2 bases from V and 8 bases from J, with 6 bases between. This CDR3 is CASSLNQGYTF. The CDR3 bases are TGTGCCAGCAGTTTAAACCAGGGCTACACCTTC.

The J gene is TRBJ2-3, the V gene TRBV6-4, with 7 bases lining up with TRBD2. The CDR3 runs 16 residues. Per germline, CDR1 MRHNA and CDR2 SNTAGT. V was clipped by 0 bases and J by 11 bases; unmatched bases: 14. CDR3 DNA: TGTGCCAGCAGTGACTCTCCTAGCGGTTCCAGAAGTGGGCAGTATTTT. Encoded protein: CASSDSPSGSRSGQYF.

The chain carries TRBV18 and TRBJ2-1; 12 bases agree with TRBD2. J lost 6 bases, V lost 3 bases, and 9 bases had no gene match. The CDR3 has 17 amino acids. Germline V CDR1 and CDR2: KGHSH, LQKENI. CDR3 nucleotide sequence: TGTGCCAGCTCACCGTTATCGGCTAGCGGGGGGGCCAATGAGCAGTTCTTC. It codes for CASSPLSASGGANEQFF.

The chain carries TRBV5-1 and TRBJ2-7; 8 bases are shared with TRBD2. The CDR3 runs 15 residues. The V segment lost 3 bases and the J segment 5 bases; nucleotides outside the gene matches: 10. Per the germline V gene, CDR1 is SGHRS and CDR2 is YFSETQ. The CDR3, as DNA: TGCGCCAGCAGCTCTTCCGGACACGGGGGGGACGAGCAGTACTTC. It is translated as CASSSSGHGGDEQYF.

This clone was seen more than once but under ten times. The chain uses TRBV29-1 and TRBJ1-1; D perhaps matches TRBD1 (6 bases). This CDR3 is built from 13 residues. Trimming shortened V by 7 bases and J by 4 bases, and 16 bases separated the two germline ends. Germline CDR1 SQVTM, CDR2 ANQGSEA. The CDR3 reads CSAQQGMGTEAFF. CDR3 coding DNA: TGCAGCGCCCAACAGGGAATGGGCACTGAAGCTTTCTTT.

This chain uses TRBV6-5 with TRBJ2-7; 7 bases match TRBD1. The CDR3 spans 15 residues. Looked up from germline, CDR1 is MNHEY and CDR2 is SVGAGI. V was clipped by 6 bases and J by 2 bases; unmatched bases: 10. This CDR3 is CASSQQADRAYEQYF. For the CDR3, the DNA is TGTGCCAGCAGCCAACAGGCCGACAGGGCCTACGAGCAGTACTTC.

This chain joins TRBV29-1 and TRBJ1-1; D is possibly TRBD1 (5 bases). Per germline, CDR1 SQVTM and CDR2 ANQGSEA. Between the trimmed V and J ends, which lost 3 bases and 4 bases, there was a span of 12 bases. The CDR3 consists of 13 residues. Written as DNA, the CDR3 is TGCAGCGTTGAGGTGCAGGGAAGCACTGAAGCTTTCTTT. This codes for CSVEVQGSTEAFF. Combining the CDR3 with reference TRBV29-1 and TRBJ1-1 gives the whole variable domain SAVISQKPSRDICQRGTSLTIQCQVDSQVTMMFWYRQQPGQSLTLIATANQGSEATYESGFVIDKFPISRPNLTFSTLTVSNMSPEDSSIYLCSVEVQGSTEAFFGQGTRLTVV.